The T cell receptor beta chain under discussion was sequenced for a study of neurological immune-mediated disorders. This clonotype was observed many times. The CDR3 runs 15 residues. The germline V gene has CDR1 SGHTA and CDR2 FQGNSA. Trimming stripped 5 bases from V and 0 bases from J, with 11 bases between. The team produced cDNA through 5'RACE using 10-nucleotide random UMIs. Each CDR3 protein gets one entry after TCRdb re-called the 5' RACE reads with MiXCR. The data show under 35,000 distinct CDR3 sequences, roughly 25% seen once. This chain links TRBV7-2 with TRBJ2-1; the D is unclear. Sequencing was done on a sample of CD4+ T cells from blood. This clonotype originated in a middle-aged man with HTLV-1-associated myelopathy (HAM/TSP). The CDR3 here is CASSERASSYNEQFF. CDR3 nucleotides: TGTGCCAGCAGCGAACGGGCCAGCTCCTACAATGAGCAGTTCTTC. Complete variable domain (other parts from reference TRBV7-2 and TRBJ2-1): GAGVSQSPSNKVTEKGKDVELRCDPISGHTALYWYRQSLGQGLEFLIYFQGNSAPDKSGLPSDRFSAERTGGSVSTLTIQRTQQEDSAVYLCASSERASSYNEQFFGPGTRLTVL.